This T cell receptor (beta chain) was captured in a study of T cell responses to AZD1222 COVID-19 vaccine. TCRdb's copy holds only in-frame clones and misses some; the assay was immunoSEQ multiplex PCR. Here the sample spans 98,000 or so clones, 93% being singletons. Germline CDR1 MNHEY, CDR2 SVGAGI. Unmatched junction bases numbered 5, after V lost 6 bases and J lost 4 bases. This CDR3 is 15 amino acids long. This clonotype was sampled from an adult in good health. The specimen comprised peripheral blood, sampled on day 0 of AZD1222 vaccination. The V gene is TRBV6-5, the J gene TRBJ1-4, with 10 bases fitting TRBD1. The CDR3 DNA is TGTGCCAGCAGAGACAGGGGGCGGGATAATGAAAAACTGTTTTTT. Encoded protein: CASRDRGRDNEKLFF.